This T cell receptor beta chain derives from a study of cytomegalovirus exposure and HLA in healthy donors (TCRdb year 2017). For the wider study: An earlier analysis of several hundred of the donors reported over 250 Gb of sequence data and approximately 120 million unique TCR beta sequences obtained from 150 million to 200 million T cells. Of the 398 genotyped donors, approximately 80% fell in the genetic ancestry cluster associated with self-reported Caucasian donors. Along with the approximately 600-subject first cohort, a separate validation cohort of over a hundred different subjects was used. To predict cytomegalovirus infection status, the study combined high-throughput TCR immunosequencing, statistical association of individual TCRs with disease status, and machine learning. To study patterns of TCR occurrence, a later analysis re-analyzed previously published TCR beta repertoires from more than 550 donors and added high-resolution HLA genotyping. Rather than drawing on any new phenotypic data, the later analysis identified candidate immune exposures from TCR beta sequences and the way those sequences occurred across donors. All discovery cohort repertoires had been generated on a single sequencing platform. On average, about 240,000 unique TCR beta nucleotide sequences were sequenced per donor among some 430 genotyped donors of the cohort, with around 19% of those sequences being non-productive. Class I and class II HLA loci were covered by the typing at four-digit resolution. The study aimed to test whether signatures of past pathogen exposure could be identified by cataloging public T cell receptors. An earlier analysis of fewer than 700 of the donors applied high-throughput TCR beta sequencing to assess whether each TCR beta V gene segment acted as functional or pseudogenic. A handful of DR-DQ haplotypes were handled as single units for association and clustering because linkage in the cohort was strong. A later genetic analysis took genome-wide SNP genotypes for about three fifths of the 666 donors and used that subset as a discovery cohort. An early release covering more than 500 HLA-typed donors comprised about 300 gigabases of sequencing data and around 86 million unique TCR sequences. The number of donors typed differed by locus, with roughly 629-640 for A, B, C, DRB1 and DQB1, around 500 for DQA1, 606 for DPA1, and 450 to 480 for DPB1. The study profiled the T cell repertoires of hundreds of subjects by immunosequencing and related them to cytomegalovirus serostatus. Donor age, sex, ethnicity and CMV serostatus were compiled together with the repertoire data. Study-level results and caveats: In a later genetic analysis, fewer N-insertions in productive TCRs were reported among donors in an Asian-associated ancestry cluster than the 666-donor mean. In an earlier analysis of 587 of the donors, most TCR beta V segments were observed in productive rearrangements about 87% or about 30% of the time, broadly matching IMGT annotations. The study gave a list of 150 to 200 TCR beta chains associated with cytomegalovirus. A later analysis found that most CMV-associated TCR beta chains appeared HLA-restricted, with HLA associations seemingly driven largely by CMV exposure. A further reported finding was that TCR beta sequences accurately predicted the HLA-A and HLA-B alleles for most subjects in the first cohort. The sequencing pipeline was judged likely to have produced a cluster of highly shared sequence variants as a technical artifact. The cohort was sequenced for TCR beta chains only, and without alpha or paired-chain data the features that could be detected were limited. V-gene and J-gene trimming of TCR beta chains was associated with a missense DCLRE1C variant in a later genetic analysis, and the association was replicated in an independent cohort. In a later analysis, several top co-occurrence clusters were reported to appear linked to parvovirus B19, influenza, CMV and Epstein-Barr virus. In a later analysis, the rate of TCR association differed among HLA loci, with DRB1 alleles having the most associated TCRs and HLA-C alleles having the fewest. For the cohort, immune exposure information was limited to CMV serostatus. In a later analysis, HLA-associated TCR beta chains were found to be more clonally expanded and to have lower generation probabilities than equally common non-associated chains. Seventeen rarely observed V segments, including chromosome 9 orphons, were excluded from the earlier analysis of several hundred of the donors because counts were too low. HLA typing was unavailable for some donors at each locus, so association tests used only the typed subset. A few of the identified cytomegalovirus-associated TCR beta chains were confirmed in vitro to be specific for cytomegalovirus antigens. Correlated functional status among segregating V segments might be attributable to linkage disequilibrium, but an unknown experimental factor could not be ruled out. Specific HLA alleles were associated with around 18,000 TCR beta sequences at a false discovery rate of 0.05 in a later analysis. The authors suggested that the approach could potentially be extended to other disease states and immunological phenotypes. Some IMGT-functional V segments, including TRBV6-2 and TRBV6-3, could not be distinguished by the 87-base-pair reads and were therefore excluded. The presence/absence analyses assumed that sequencing depth was roughly uniform across donors, and that assumption may not be true. The classifier was reported to diagnose cytomegalovirus status with high specificity and sensitivity in both the original and validation cohorts. Strong co-occurrence of HLA alleles, especially DR and DQ, made assigning TCR associations to individual alleles difficult. While some public TCRs were present in many individuals, most TCR sequences turned up only very rarely across donors.

The CDR3 runs 14 residues from the cysteine to the phenylalanine. Only the CDR3 part of the read is kept: 42 bases, read in frame from the first base. The germline V gene encodes CDR1 KGHSH and CDR2 LQKENI. V loses 6 bases at its end and J loses 2 bases; junction bases beyond the gene matches: 5. The library was produced with the immunoSEQ multiplex PCR assay. The multiplex PCR relied on a mix of 60 forward primers for TCR Vbeta segments and 13 reverse primers for TCR Jbeta segments. Amplification of the CDR3 region of rearranged TCR beta genes was performed with a multiplex PCR assay on genomic DNA. On the Illumina HiSeq System, the amplified TCR beta libraries were sequenced as 87-base-pair reads. The authors' pipeline ran thus. A later analysis counted approximately 76 million unique TCR beta chains across the 550 to 700 repertoires, and approximately 11 million of these chains were shared by at least two donors. A nearest-neighbor algorithm error-corrected the raw reads and collapsed the reads into unique sequences, merging closely related sequences to remove PCR and sequencing errors. CDR3 sequences were aligned to IMGT reference sequences to assign V, D and J gene segments. Each retained sequence needed at least a six-nucleotide match to both a V gene segment and a J gene segment. Rearrangements were classified as productive when the CDR3 lacked stop codons and remained in frame with V and J, and all other rearrangements were classified as non-productive. CDR3 was defined according to IMGT convention as the region running from the second conserved V-encoded cysteine to the conserved J-encoded phenylalanine. Sequences without an unambiguous match to a single V gene segment were excluded from the earlier analysis of approximately 560 of the donors. In an earlier analysis of several hundred of the donors, a V segment was called functional when productive rearrangements were above 56.7%, and segregating when the standard deviation between donors exceeded 5%. A statistical classification framework was developed to diagnose cytomegalovirus status using the catalog of TCR beta chain sequences. In a later analysis, V and J genes were assigned by comparing TCR nucleotide sequences against IMGT/GENE-DB human TR gene sequences. Using the TCRdist pipeline, a later analysis assigned CDR3 sequences along with most-parsimonious VDJ recombination scenarios. In a later analysis, every TCR beta chain was defined by the combination of its CDR3 amino acid sequence and its V-gene family, and reads without a unique V-gene family were dropped. To address suspected cross-contamination and a sequencing artifact, a later analysis removed around 590 highly shared, low-generation-probability nucleotide sequences. In a later analysis, a clonal expansion index for each public chain was calculated from normalized within-repertoire ranks of inferred template counts. In a later analysis, generation probabilities were computed with a VDJ recombination model fitted to out-of-frame rearrangements, and the resulting probabilities were checked against IGoR. In a later analysis, hypergeometric tests were used to score TCR-TCR, TCR-HLA and TCR-CMV co-occurrence, with a repertoire-size bias correction applied to TCR pairs. False discovery rates were estimated in a later analysis by permuting HLA or CMV assignments 20 times. A later analysis grouped co-occurring TCRs with DBSCAN, adding TCRdist sequence similarity when clustering within HLA-allele-positive subsets. Repertoires with fewer than 30,000 or more than 120,000 public chains, plus five repertoires with anomalous nucleotide sharing, were excluded from co-occurrence clustering. TCRdb took over this immuneACCESS table, retaining in-frame rearrangements with V and J assigned. Such tables are incomplete; in checked studies, under half of the missing clones stem from an unresolved V gene, and the remainder is unexplained. V, J and clone size reflect that table, while D and trimming were determined from the DNA. The sample table holds over 200,000 clones, of which approximately 90% were seen once. Roughly 1% of the sample is taken by the ten largest.

The cohort comprised some 700 healthy bone marrow donors. Cohort members were all nominally healthy when sampled, although unrecorded immune exposures were likely present. The donor was CMV seronegative and was included in the group of a few hundred seronegative cohort members. A peripheral blood sample was collected from each donor, and TCR beta sequencing was performed on peripheral blood mononuclear cells. Genomic DNA extraction from the blood cell samples was performed with the Qiagen DNeasy Blood Extraction Kit. This clone has more than one count but fewer than ten. The clone's antigen remains unknown. Per-nucleotide qualities are absent, and no much larger clonotype sits a single base away.

The origin of this receptor is a woman aged 18-29 years in good health and CMV-seronegative. The sample consisted of PBMCs. The chain is encoded by TRBV18 joined to TRBJ2-7; TRBD1 aligns with 9 central bases. The nucleotide sequence is TGTGCCAGCTCCACGGGACAGGGAACCTACGAGCAGTACTTC. This is translated as CASSTGQGTYEQYF.